The present T cell receptor beta chain was sequenced within a study of human T cells and chemical hapten exposure. Time point in this sample: patch test 3, about 24 weeks after DPC sensitization. Treatment here: therapeutic diphenylcyclopropenone sensitization with weekly scalp DPC. Sample donors consisted of patients with alopecia, aged 18 to 70 years, who were suitable for DPC. There are a few counts of this clonotype. Its antigen is not known. Points from the study as a whole: The study found expanded TCRs formed significantly more large CDR3 similarity clusters than controls.

Germline V gives CDR1 KGHDR, CDR2 SFDVKD. The CDR3 is 15 amino acids. V lost 0 bases and J lost 4, with 10 bases in between. What the library attached to individual cDNA molecules were unique molecular identifiers. TCRdb re-called the RACE reads through MiXCR, storing one row per CDR3 protein. This table holds over 55,000 distinct CDR3 sequences, 9.5% to 15% found once. This TCR derives from a man aged 25 to 45 with alopecia areata. Some clones in this sample may be carry-over from other donors' samples. The sample here was whole blood, taken in connection with sensitization to the hapten diphenylcyclopropenone (DPC). This chain uses TRBV24-1 with TRBJ2-3; D gene ambiguous. The CDR3 loop reads CATSDLGTMADTQYF. The CDR3 DNA is TGTGCCACCAGTGATTTGGGAACCATGGCAGATACGCAGTATTTT.